This T cell receptor (beta chain) was recovered during a study of blood T cell repertoires in COVID-19. Study in general: Samples of COVID-19 (acute and convalescent) were obtained from the United States, Italy and Spain.

Original data processing: Using reference gene primer amplification, nucleated cell counts were estimated. Sequencing used immunoSEQ multiplex PCR; TCRdb keeps in-frame clones, though not all of them. V and J calls and clone size are those listed in that table; D and trimming were worked out from the DNA. The data show 110,000 or so clones, over 75% seen once. CDR3 length: 13 amino acids. Germline assignment: CDR1 SNHLY and CDR2 FYNNEI. Between the trimmed V and J ends, which lost 8 bases and 6 bases, there was a span of 17 bases. The sequence was obtained from a woman aged 70-85 years who had recovered from COVID-19. The chain employs TRBV2 and TRBJ2-7; D may be TRBD2 (6 bases). The sequenced sample consisted of peripheral blood. The CDR3 coding sequence is TGTGCCAGCCTTCAGGTACTAGCTGGCGAGCAGTACTTC. Encoded protein: CASLQVLAGEQYF.